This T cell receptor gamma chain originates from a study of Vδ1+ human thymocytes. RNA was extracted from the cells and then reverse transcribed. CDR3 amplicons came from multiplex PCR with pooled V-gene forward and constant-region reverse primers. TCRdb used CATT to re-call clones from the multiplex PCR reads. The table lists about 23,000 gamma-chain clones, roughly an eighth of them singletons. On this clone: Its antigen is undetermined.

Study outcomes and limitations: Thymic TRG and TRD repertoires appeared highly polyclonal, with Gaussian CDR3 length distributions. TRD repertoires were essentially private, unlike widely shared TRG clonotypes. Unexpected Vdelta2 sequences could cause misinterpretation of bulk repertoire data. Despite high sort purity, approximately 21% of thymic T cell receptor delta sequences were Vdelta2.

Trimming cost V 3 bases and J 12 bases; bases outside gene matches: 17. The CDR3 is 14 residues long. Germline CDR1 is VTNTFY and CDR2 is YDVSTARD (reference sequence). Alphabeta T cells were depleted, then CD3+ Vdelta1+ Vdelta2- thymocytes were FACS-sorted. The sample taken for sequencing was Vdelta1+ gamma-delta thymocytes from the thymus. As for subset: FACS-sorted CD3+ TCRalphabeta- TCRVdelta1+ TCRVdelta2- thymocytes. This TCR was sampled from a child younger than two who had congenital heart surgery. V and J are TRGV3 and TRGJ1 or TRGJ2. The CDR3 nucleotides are TGTGCCACCTGGGACCCCCGGGTCCTAAGACCGAAACTCTTT. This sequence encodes CATWDPRVLRPKLF.